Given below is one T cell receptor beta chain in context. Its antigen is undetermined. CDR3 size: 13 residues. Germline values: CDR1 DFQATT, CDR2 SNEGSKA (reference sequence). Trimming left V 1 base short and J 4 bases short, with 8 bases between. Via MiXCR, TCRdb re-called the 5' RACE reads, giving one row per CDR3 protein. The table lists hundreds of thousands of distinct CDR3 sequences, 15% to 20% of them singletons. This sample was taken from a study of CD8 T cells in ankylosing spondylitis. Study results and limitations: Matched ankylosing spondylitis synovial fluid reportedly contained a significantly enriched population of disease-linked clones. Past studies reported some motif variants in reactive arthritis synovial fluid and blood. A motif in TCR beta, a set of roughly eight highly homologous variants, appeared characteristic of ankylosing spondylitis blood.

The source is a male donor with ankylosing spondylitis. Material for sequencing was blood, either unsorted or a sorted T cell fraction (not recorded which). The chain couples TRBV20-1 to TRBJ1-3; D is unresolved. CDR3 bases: TGCAGTGCTAGAGTCCTAACGGGAAACACCATATATTTT. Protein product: CSARVLTGNTIYF.